The text below deals with one T cell receptor beta chain. Its antigen is not known. These data belong to a study of cytomegalovirus exposure and HLA in healthy donors. The donors, nominally healthy at sampling, likely had unrecorded immune exposures. PCR was performed using 60 Vbeta and 13 Jbeta primers. Using immunoSEQ multiplex PCR, the repertoire was profiled, and TCRdb retains in-frame clones only, with some absent. The sample comprises 150,000 or so clones, about 85% of which are singletons, and approximately 1.2% rests with the top ten. This CDR3 contains 15 residues. Germline assignment: CDR1 MGHDK and CDR2 SYGVNS. V lost 8 bases, J lost 6 bases, and 9 bases stayed unmatched. Findings and limits, study-wide: Immune exposure was documented only through CMV serostatus. Researchers counted about 150 TCR beta chains as cytomegalovirus-associated. Roughly uniform depth of sequencing across donors was assumed in presence/absence analyses.

Sequencing was carried out using PBMCs. The V call is TRBV25-1, the J call TRBJ2-2; 10 bases fit TRBD2. The clonotype comes from a man aged 45-60 years in good health and CMV-seropositive. CDR3 sequence (DNA): TGTGCCAGCTCCCAGCGGGAGGGCCGTTCCGGGGAGCTGTTTTTT. The encoded protein is CASSQREGRSGELFF.